The clone carrying this T cell receptor beta chain was recorded at least ten times. The sample is drawn from a study of T-cell reconstitution after alpha-beta-depleted transplantation in children. Construction of the TCRbeta library involved unique molecular identifiers. Using its own MiXCR run on the PCR reads, TCRdb lists one record per CDR3 protein. The sample includes roughly 170,000 distinct CDR3 sequences, 6.5% to 7.5% of them seen just once. V lost 6 bases and J lost 4, with 12 bases in between. This CDR3 contains 12 residues. Germline V gene data show CDR1 as DFQATT and CDR2 as SNEGSKA (reference sequence).

The receptor was derived from a human donor who donated a stem cell graft to a child with Wiskott-Aldrich syndrome. This material consisted of PBMCs from the stem cell graft donor, taken from the stem cell graft. This chain joins TRBV20-1 and TRBJ1-2, with unresolved D. The CDR3 DNA sequence: TGCAGTGCCTCGCCGGACTTCTATGGCTACACCTTC. Protein sequence: CSASPDFYGYTF.